The rows below give T cell receptor beta chains drawn from one sample of a study of metastatic and nonmetastatic thyroid tumors. TCRdb re-called the PCR reads with MiXCR. Among tens of thousands of clones listed, more than 20% were seen once. The source material was blood. The receptors shown here come from a female donor with papillary thyroid cancer or a benign thyroid nodule (not recorded which). Some clones in this sample may be carry-over from other donors' samples. CDR3s include the opening cysteine and the closing phenylalanine or tryptophan. A D gene is named only where the DNA matches it firmly. Some rows have no size entry. The others give once, few or many, or a class for an expanded clone.

D,V,J,size,DNA,CDR3
NA,TRBV2,TRBJ1-5,NA,TGTGCCAGCAGACCGACAATGGATCAGCCCCAGCATTTT,CASRPTMDQPQHF
NA,TRBV12-3/TRBV12-4,TRBJ2-7,NA,TGTGCCAGCAGTTCCGCCCGGCGTTGGCTGGAGCTGTCCTACGAGCAGTACTTC,CASSSARRWLELSYEQYF
NA,TRBV7-3,TRBJ2-2,many,TGTGCCAGCAGCCCGGGACTCCGGGGCGGGGAGCTGTTTTTT,CASSPGLRGGELFF
NA,TRBV4-1,TRBJ2-7,NA,TGCGCCAGCAGCCAAGCCGACACATCCTACGAGCAGTACTTC,CASSQADTSYEQYF
NA,TRBV27,TRBJ2-3,NA,TGTGCCAGCCGTTTAGACGGGGGCGGCACAGATACGCAGTATTTT,CASRLDGGGTDTQYF
NA,TRBV13,TRBJ2-1,many,TGTGCCAGCAGCTTAGGAAGGGGAAATGAGCAGTTCTTC,CASSLGRGNEQFF
NA,TRBV28,TRBJ2-3,NA,TGTGCCAGCAGTTACCTCAGGTGGGTCACAGATACGCAGTATTTT,CASSYLRWVTDTQYF
TRBD2,TRBV3-1,TRBJ2-1,many,TGTGCCAGCAGCCAAGATTCGACGGGACTAGCGGGAGTTGGATACAATGAGCAGTTCTTC,CASSQDSTGLAGVGYNEQFF
NA,TRBV4-1,TRBJ1-1,many,TGCGCCAGCAGCCAAGAGGGGGGATGGACTGAAGCTTTCTTT,CASSQEGGWTEAFF
TRBD2,TRBV5-4,TRBJ2-3,many,TGTGCCAGCAGCTCTTTAGCGGGAGGGGCAGATACGCAGTATTTT,CASSSLAGGADTQYF
TRBD2,TRBV20-1,TRBJ2-7,NA,TGCAGTTTTAGGGGCGCGGGAGCGGTCTACGAGCAGTACTTC,CSFRGAGAVYEQYF
NA,TRBV6-2/TRBV6-3,TRBJ2-3,many,TGTGCCAGCAGTTACGTGTCTAGCGGCACAGATACGCAGTATTTT,CASSYVSSGTDTQYF
TRBD1,TRBV15,TRBJ2-1,many,TGTGCCACCAGCAGAGATCGCAGGGGGTCATACAATGAGCAGTTCTTC,CATSRDRRGSYNEQFF
TRBD2,TRBV11-3,TRBJ2-7,NA,TGTGCCAGCAGCCCCCGGACTAGCGGGAATTCCGAGCAGTACTTC,CASSPRTSGNSEQYF
TRBD1,TRBV5-1,TRBJ2-3,NA,TGCGCCAGCAGCTCGGGTAGTACAGGGGGCTTGGGAGATACGCAGTATTTT,CASSSGSTGGLGDTQYF
TRBD1,TRBV6-7,TRBJ2-5,many,TGTGCCAGCAGTTACTCGAGACAGGGGCAAGAGACCCAGTACTTC,CASSYSRQGQETQYF
TRBD1,TRBV7-9,TRBJ2-3,many,TGTGCCAGCAGTTCGGGACAGGCGGACACAGATACGCAGTATTTT,CASSSGQADTDTQYF
TRBD2,TRBV7-2,TRBJ2-4,NA,TGTGCCAGCAGCTTCGCTACCGGGACTAGCGGAGTAGCCAAAAACATTCAGTACTTC,CASSFATGTSGVAKNIQYF
TRBD1,TRBV28,TRBJ2-7,few,TGTGCCAGCAGTTGGTCTTCAGGGGGCGCACGGGAGCAGTACTTC,CASSWSSGGAREQYF
NA,TRBV7-2,TRBJ1-1,many,TGTGCCAGCAGCTTAGGGGAGGGTATGAACACTGAAGCTTTCTTT,CASSLGEGMNTEAFF
TRBD2,TRBV4-2,TRBJ2-2,NA,TGTGCCAGCACCCTGTTGATAGCGGGAGCTAACACCGGGGAGCTGTTTTTT,CASTLLIAGANTGELFF
NA,TRBV20-1,TRBJ2-1,many,TGCAGTGCGAAACTGAGCTCCGACTATGAGCAGTTCTTC,CSAKLSSDYEQFF